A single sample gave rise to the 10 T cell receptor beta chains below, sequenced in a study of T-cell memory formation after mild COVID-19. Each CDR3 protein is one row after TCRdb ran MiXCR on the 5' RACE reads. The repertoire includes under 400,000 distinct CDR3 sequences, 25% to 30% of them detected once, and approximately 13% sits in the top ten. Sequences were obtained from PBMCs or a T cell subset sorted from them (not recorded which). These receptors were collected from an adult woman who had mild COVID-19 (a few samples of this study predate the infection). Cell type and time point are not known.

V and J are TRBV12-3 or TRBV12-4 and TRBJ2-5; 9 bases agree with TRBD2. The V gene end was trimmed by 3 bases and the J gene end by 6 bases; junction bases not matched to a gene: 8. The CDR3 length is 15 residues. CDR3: CASSLAGGGGKTQYF. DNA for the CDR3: TGTGCCAGCAGTTTGGCTGGCGGGGGGGGAAAGACCCAGTACTTC.

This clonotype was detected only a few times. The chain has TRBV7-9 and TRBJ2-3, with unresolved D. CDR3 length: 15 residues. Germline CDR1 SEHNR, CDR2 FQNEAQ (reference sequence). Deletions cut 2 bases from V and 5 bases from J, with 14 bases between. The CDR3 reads CASSLFDGPGDTQYF. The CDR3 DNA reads TGTGCCAGCAGCTTATTCGACGGACCTGGAGATACGCAGTATTTT. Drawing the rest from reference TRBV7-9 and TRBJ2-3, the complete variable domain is DTGVSQNPRHKITKRGQNVTFRCDPISEHNRLYWYRQTLGQGPEFLTYFQNEAQLEKSRLLSDRFSAERPKGSFSTLEIQRTEQGDSAMYLCASSLFDGPGDTQYFGPGTRLTVL.

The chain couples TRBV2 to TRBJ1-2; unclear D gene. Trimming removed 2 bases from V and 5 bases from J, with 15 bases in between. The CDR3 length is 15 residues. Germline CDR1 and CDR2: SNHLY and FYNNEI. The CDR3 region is CASSEYRLNDYGYTF. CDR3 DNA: TGTGCCAGCAGTGAATACCGACTTAACGATTATGGCTACACCTTC.

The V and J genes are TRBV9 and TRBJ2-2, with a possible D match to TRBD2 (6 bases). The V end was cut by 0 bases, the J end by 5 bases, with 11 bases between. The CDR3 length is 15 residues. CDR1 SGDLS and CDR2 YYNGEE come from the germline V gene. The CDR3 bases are TGTGCCAGCAGCGTAGGGCTAGCGACGACCGGGGAGCTGTTTTTT. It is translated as CASSVGLATTGELFF.

In DNA form, the CDR3 reads TGTGCCAGCAGTGACGGGAATCCCTACGAGCAGTACTTC. The encoded protein is CASSDGNPYEQYF. V and J are TRBV12-3 or TRBV12-4 and TRBJ2-7; TRBD2 might be the D (5 bases). Trimming cost V 5 bases and J 2 bases, with 10 bases left between them. The CDR3 sequence is 13 residues long.

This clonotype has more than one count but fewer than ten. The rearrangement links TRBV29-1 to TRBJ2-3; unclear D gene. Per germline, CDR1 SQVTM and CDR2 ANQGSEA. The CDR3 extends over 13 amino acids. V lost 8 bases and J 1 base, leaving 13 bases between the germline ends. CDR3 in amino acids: CSLTTPRTDTQYF. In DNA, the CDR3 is TGCAGCCTTACAACCCCCCGCACAGATACGCAGTATTTT.

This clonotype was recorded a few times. Here the CDR3 reads CASSLRVGSGNTIYF. CDR3 DNA: TGCGCCAGCAGCTTGAGGGTAGGGTCTGGAAACACCATATATTTT. The chain links TRBV5-1 to TRBJ1-3; no clear D. The CDR3 runs to 15 residues. With 1 base removed from V and 1 base from J, the gap between germline ends came to 9 bases. CDR1 and CDR2 (germline): SGHRS, YFSETQ.

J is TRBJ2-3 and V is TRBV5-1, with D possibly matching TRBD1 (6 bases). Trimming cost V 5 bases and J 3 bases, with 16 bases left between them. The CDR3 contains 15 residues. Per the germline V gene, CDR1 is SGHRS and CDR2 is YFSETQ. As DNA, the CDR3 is TGCGCCAGCAGGGAAGGGGGTCGAAGTACAGATACGCAGTATTTT. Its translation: CASREGGRSTDTQYF.

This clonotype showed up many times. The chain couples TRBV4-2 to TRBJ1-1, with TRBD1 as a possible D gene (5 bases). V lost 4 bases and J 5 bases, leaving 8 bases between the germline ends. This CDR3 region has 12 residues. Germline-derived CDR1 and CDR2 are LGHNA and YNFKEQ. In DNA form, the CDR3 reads TGTGCCAGCAGCCCGTGGGGGACTGAAGCTTTCTTT. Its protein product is CASSPWGTEAFF.

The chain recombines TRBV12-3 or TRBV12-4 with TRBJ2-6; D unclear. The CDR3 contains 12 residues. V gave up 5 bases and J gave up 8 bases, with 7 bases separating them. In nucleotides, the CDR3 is TGTGCCAGCAGTCCCGGGTCCAACGTCCTGACTTTC. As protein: CASSPGSNVLTF.